This T cell receptor (beta chain) was identified during a study of vaccination and CD4 T cells after COVID-19. Germline CDR1 and CDR2: SGHRS and YFSETQ. This CDR3 comprises 14 residues. V was clipped by 9 bases and J by 2 bases; unmatched bases: 9. Notes on this clonotype: Antigen: not known.

Sequencing of the DNA from cultured CD4+ T cells was carried out with the Oncomine TCR Beta short-read assay. MiXCR, applied by TCRdb to the PCR reads, yields one record per CDR3 protein. The data hold roughly 11,000 distinct CDR3 sequences, with around 55% observed a single time. Treatment: roughly 10-day PBMC culture with coronavirus spike peptide pools or control peptides (ViraFEST assay). After expanding antigen-specific T cells with peptide pools, ViraFEST sequenced their TCRs. The sequencing sample was made of CD4+ T cells from blood, cultured in vitro. The origin of this receptor is a human donor who had recovered from COVID-19. The chain has TRBV5-1 and TRBJ2-7; 9 bases map to TRBD1. This CDR3 is CATKSGTGTYEQYF. The DNA of the CDR3 is TGCGCCACCAAAAGTGGGACAGGGACCTACGAGCAGTACTTC.